The 17 T cell receptor beta chains below all came from one sample that was sequenced in a study of blood T cell repertoires in COVID-19. Profiled with immunoSEQ multiplex PCR; TCRdb holds only in-frame clones, not every one. This repertoire shows 70,000 to 100,000 clones, 90% found once; its top ten account for roughly 4.5%. Sequencing was carried out using peripheral blood. The source is a woman aged 80 or older with active or convalescent COVID-19.

The V gene is TRBV5-1, the J gene TRBJ1-2; 8 nucleotides agree with TRBD1. The germline V gene has CDR1 SGHRS and CDR2 YFSETQ. V trimming: 0 bases; J trimming: 8 bases; junction bases outside the gene matches: 6. The CDR3 totals 14 residues. CDR3 region: CASSLGQGSYGYTF. The CDR3 DNA follows: TGCGCCAGCAGCTTGGGACAGGGGTCTTACGGCTACACCTTC.

The rearrangement joins TRBV11-2 to TRBJ2-7; no firm D call. Trimming left V 7 bases short and J 1 base short, with 11 bases between. Germline V gene sequence: CDR1 SGHAT, CDR2 FQNNGV. The CDR3 consists of 13 residues. The CDR3 here is CASTLAASYEQYF. The CDR3, as DNA: TGTGCCAGCACCTTGGCGGCATCCTACGAGCAGTACTTC.

The chain links TRBV10-3 to TRBJ1-5, with 8 bases identical to TRBD1. The CDR3 contains 13 residues. Per the germline V gene, CDR1 is ENHRY and CDR2 is SYGVKD. V shed 10 bases and J 5 bases; nucleotides not matched to a gene: 7. This CDR3 reads CATKDREDQPQHF. In nucleotides, the CDR3 is TGTGCCACCAAGGACAGGGAAGATCAGCCCCAGCATTTT.

The gene calls are TRBV5-6 and TRBJ1-1; D is undetermined. This CDR3 is 13 amino acids long. CDR1 SGHDT and CDR2 YYEEEE come from the germline V gene. Trimming pared 1 base from V and 0 bases from J, leaving 4 bases between. This chain's CDR3 is CASSLFMNTEAFF. The CDR3 DNA sequence: TGTGCCAGCAGCTTGTTTATGAACACTGAAGCTTTCTTT.

The chain has TRBV7-2 and TRBJ1-5, with TRBD1 matching 7 bases. The trim removed 3 bases at V and 4 bases at J, leaving 6 bases unmatched. This CDR3 has 15 residues. Per the germline V gene, CDR1 is SGHTA and CDR2 is FQGNSA. CDR3 residues: CASSLRQGGNQPQHF. The CDR3 coding sequence is TGTGCCAGCAGCTTGAGACAGGGTGGGAATCAGCCCCAGCATTTT.

This clone turned up a few times. CDR3: CASSLVGTDNSPLHF. The CDR3 bases are TGTGCCAGCAGCTTGGTAGGGACAGATAATTCACCCCTCCACTTT. The chain has TRBV5-6 and TRBJ1-6; TRBD1 agrees at 7 bases. Per the germline V gene, CDR1 is SGHDT and CDR2 is YYEEEE. The CDR3 extends over 15 amino acids. The ends lost 0 bases at V and 5 bases at J; junction bases unmatched: 2.

This clone was detected once. V is TRBV12-3 or TRBV12-4 and J is TRBJ1-3; D is undetermined. Trimming cost V 6 bases and J 3 bases, with 9 bases left between them. The CDR3 consists of 13 residues. CDR3 DNA: TGTGCCAGCAGCTTATTCCATGGAAACACCATATATTTT. It specifies CASSLFHGNTIYF.

The chain recombines TRBV7-2 with TRBJ1-3; D is unresolved. There are 13 residues in the CDR3. V gave up 5 bases and J gave up 2 bases, with 7 bases separating them. Germline V gene lookup returns CDR1 SGHTA and CDR2 FQGNSA. CDR3 nucleotide sequence: TGTGCCAGCAGCCCCACAGCTGGAAACACCATATATTTT. Translation gives CASSPTAGNTIYF.

The V gene is TRBV6-6, the J gene TRBJ1-2; 8 bases fit TRBD1. Germline V lookup: CDR1 MNHNY, CDR2 SVGAGI (reference sequence). The CDR3 runs 16 residues. Losses at the gene ends were 4 bases for V and 5 bases for J; bases not matched to a gene: 12. This chain's CDR3 is CASSSQPGQARYGYTF. Written as DNA, the CDR3 is TGTGCCAGCAGTTCCCAACCGGGACAGGCAAGATATGGCTACACCTTC.

The chain joins TRBV18 to TRBJ2-3; TRBD2 might be the D (6 bases). The V end lost 5 bases, the J end lost 3 bases, and 12 bases lay between the germline ends. The CDR3 covers 14 residues. Germline values: CDR1 KGHSH, CDR2 LQKENI. Here the CDR3 DNA reads TGTGCCAGCTCAATAGGGAGCGGGACAGATACGCAGTATTTT. Protein sequence: CASSIGSGTDTQYF.

This chain uses TRBV7-9 with TRBJ1-5, with a tentative D call TRBD1 (5 bases). The CDR3 consists of 15 residues. The germline CDR1 and CDR2 sequences are SEHNR and FQNEAQ (reference sequence). Trimming shortened V by 5 bases and J by 0 bases, and 11 bases separated the two germline ends. The CDR3, as DNA: TGTGCCAGCAGCGCCACAGGAGATAGCAATCAGCCCCAGCATTTT. This gives the protein CASSATGDSNQPQHF.

The rearrangement links TRBV5-1 to TRBJ2-5, with 8 nucleotides matching TRBD1. Germline V lookup: CDR1 SGHRS, CDR2 YFSETQ. The CDR3 has 13 amino acids. V was pared by 5 bases and J by 5 bases, with 5 bases of the junction left unmatched. Written as DNA, the CDR3 is TGCGCCAGCAGACAGGGGGGTTTTGAGACCCAGTACTTC. This gives the protein CASRQGGFETQYF. Combining the CDR3 with reference TRBV5-1 and TRBJ2-5 gives the whole variable domain KAGVTQTPRYLIKTRGQQVTLSCSPISGHRSVSWYQQTPGQGLQFLFEYFSETQRNKGNFPGRFSGRQFSNSRSEMNVSTLELGDSALYLCASRQGGFETQYFGPGTRLLVL.

The chain joins TRBV19 to TRBJ1-5; no firm D call. V dropped 4 bases and J dropped 7 bases, with 14 bases sitting between them. Germline lookup yields CDR1 LNHDA and CDR2 SQIVND (reference sequence). This CDR3 has 14 amino acids. This CDR3 reads CASSTPGFGQPQHF. DNA for the CDR3: TGTGCCAGTAGTACCCCAGGCTTTGGACAGCCCCAGCATTTT.

The rearrangement joins TRBV28 to TRBJ2-1; 7 bases are a match to TRBD2. V lost 6 bases to trimming and J lost 14 bases; unmatched junction nucleotides: 10. The CDR3 spans 12 residues. The V gene's germline CDR1 is MDHEN and CDR2 SYDVKM. DNA of the CDR3: TGTGCCAGCAGGCAAGGACTAGGTCTAAAGTTCTTC. This codes for CASRQGLGLKFF.

The genes are TRBV5-6 and TRBJ2-7; tentative D call: TRBD1 (5 bases). The germline V and J ends were trimmed by 2 bases and 5 bases, with 5 bases remaining between them. Germline CDR1 and CDR2: SGHDT and YYEEEE. The CDR3 is 11 amino acids. The CDR3 sequence: CASSFRDEQYF. In DNA form, the CDR3 reads TGTGCCAGCAGCTTCAGGGACGAGCAGTACTTC.

The V and J genes are TRBV7-2 and TRBJ2-7; tentatively, D is TRBD2 (5 bases). Germline-derived CDR1 and CDR2 are SGHTA and FQGNSA. Trimming removed 1 base from V and 2 bases from J, with 12 bases in between. This CDR3 is 15 amino acids long. DNA for the CDR3: TGTGCCAGCAGCTTAGACAGCGGAGGCCCCTACGAGCAGTACTTC. Protein product: CASSLDSGGPYEQYF.

V and J are TRBV5-1 and TRBJ2-2; no definite D call. The CDR3 spans 14 residues. V was pared by 0 bases and J by 6 bases, with 9 bases between. Germline-derived CDR1 and CDR2 are SGHRS and YFSETQ. The chain's CDR3 is CASSLDRYAGELFF. CDR3 DNA: TGCGCCAGCAGCTTGGACAGATACGCCGGGGAGCTGTTTTTT.